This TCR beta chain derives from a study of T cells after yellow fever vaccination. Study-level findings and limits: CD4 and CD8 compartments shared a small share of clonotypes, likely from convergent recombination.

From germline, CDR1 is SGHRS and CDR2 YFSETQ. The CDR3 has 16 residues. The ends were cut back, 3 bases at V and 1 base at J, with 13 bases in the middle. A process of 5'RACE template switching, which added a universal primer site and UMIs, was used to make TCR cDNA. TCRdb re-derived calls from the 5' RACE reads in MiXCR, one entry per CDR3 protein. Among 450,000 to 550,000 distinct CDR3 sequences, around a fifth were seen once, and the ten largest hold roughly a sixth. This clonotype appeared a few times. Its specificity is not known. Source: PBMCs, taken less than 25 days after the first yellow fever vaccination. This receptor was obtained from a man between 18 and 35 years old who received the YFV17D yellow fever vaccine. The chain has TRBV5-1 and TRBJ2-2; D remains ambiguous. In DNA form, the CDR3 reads TGCGCCAGCAGCTCCCGAGGAGTCGGGAACACCGGGGAGCTGTTTTTT. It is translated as CASSSRGVGNTGELFF.